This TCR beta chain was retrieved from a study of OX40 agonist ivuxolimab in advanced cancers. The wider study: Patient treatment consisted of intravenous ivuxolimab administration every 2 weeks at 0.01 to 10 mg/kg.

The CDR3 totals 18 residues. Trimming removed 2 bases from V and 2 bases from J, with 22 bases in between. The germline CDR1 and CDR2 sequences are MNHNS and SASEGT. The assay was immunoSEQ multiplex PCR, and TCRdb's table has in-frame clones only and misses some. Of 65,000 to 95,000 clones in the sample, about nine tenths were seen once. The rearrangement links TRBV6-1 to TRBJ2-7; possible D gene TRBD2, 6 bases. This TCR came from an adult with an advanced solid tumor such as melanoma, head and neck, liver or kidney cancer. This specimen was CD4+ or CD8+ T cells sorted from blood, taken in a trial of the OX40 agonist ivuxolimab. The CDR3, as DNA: TGTGCCAGCAGTGAAAGGTTTATCGTCGGGAGCCTCCCCTACGAGCAGTACTTC. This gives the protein CASSERFIVGSLPYEQYF.